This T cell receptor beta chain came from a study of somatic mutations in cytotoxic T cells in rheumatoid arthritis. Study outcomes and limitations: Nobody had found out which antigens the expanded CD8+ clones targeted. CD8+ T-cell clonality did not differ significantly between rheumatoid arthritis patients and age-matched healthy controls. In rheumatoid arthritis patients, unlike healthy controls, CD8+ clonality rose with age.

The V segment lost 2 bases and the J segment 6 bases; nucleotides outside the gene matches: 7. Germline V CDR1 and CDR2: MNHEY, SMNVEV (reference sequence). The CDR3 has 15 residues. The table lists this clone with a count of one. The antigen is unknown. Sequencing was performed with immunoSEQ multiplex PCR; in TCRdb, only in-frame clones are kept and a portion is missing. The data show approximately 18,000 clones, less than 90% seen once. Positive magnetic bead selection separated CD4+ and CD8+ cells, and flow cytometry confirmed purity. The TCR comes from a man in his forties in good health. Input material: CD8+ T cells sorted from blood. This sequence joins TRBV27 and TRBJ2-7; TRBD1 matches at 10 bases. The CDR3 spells CASSLQTGGMGEQYF. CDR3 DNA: TGTGCCAGCAGTTTACAGACAGGGGGCATGGGCGAGCAGTACTTC.